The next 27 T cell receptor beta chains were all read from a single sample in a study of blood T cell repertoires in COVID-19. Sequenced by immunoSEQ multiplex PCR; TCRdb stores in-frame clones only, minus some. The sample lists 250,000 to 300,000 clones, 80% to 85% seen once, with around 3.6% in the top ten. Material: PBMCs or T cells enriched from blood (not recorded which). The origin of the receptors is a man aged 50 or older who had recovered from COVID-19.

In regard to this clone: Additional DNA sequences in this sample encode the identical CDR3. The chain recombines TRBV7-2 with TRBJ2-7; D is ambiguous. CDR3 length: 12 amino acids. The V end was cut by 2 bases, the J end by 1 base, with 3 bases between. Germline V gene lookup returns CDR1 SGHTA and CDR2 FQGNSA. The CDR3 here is CASSLTSYEQYF. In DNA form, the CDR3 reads TGTGCCAGCAGCTTAACTTCCTACGAGCAGTACTTC. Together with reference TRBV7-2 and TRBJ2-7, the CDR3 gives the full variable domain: GAGVSQSPSNKVTEKGKDVELRCDPISGHTALYWYRQSLGQGLEFLIYFQGNSAPDKSGLPSDRFSAERTGGSVSTLTIQRTQQEDSAVYLCASSLTSYEQYFGPGTRLTVT.

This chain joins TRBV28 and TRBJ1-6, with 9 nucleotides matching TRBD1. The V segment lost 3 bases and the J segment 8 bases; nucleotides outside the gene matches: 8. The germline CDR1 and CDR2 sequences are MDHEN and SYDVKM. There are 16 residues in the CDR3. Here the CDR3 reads CASSFISTGGYSPLHF. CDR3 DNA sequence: TGTGCCAGCAGTTTCATATCGACAGGGGGATATTCACCCCTCCACTTT.

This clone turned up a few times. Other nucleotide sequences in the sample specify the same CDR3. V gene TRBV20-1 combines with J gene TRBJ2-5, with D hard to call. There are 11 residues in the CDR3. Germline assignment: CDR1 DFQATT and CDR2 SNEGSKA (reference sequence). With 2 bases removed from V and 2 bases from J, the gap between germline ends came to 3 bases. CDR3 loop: CSARQQETQYF. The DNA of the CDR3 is TGCAGTGCTAGACAACAAGAGACCCAGTACTTC.

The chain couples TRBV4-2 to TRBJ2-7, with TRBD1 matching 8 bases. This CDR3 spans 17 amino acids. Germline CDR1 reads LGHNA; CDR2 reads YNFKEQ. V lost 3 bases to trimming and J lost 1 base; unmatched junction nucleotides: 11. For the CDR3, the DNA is TGTGCCAGCAGCCAGGCCCAAGGGACAGGCCAATCCTACGAGCAGTACTTC. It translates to CASSQAQGTGQSYEQYF.

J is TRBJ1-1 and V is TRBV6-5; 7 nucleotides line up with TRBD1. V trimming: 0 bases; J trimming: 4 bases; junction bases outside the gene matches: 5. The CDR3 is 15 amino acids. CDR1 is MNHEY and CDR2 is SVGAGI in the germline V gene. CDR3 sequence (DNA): TGTGCCAGCAGTTACTCCCAGGGGGTCGGCACTGAAGCTTTCTTT. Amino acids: CASSYSQGVGTEAFF.

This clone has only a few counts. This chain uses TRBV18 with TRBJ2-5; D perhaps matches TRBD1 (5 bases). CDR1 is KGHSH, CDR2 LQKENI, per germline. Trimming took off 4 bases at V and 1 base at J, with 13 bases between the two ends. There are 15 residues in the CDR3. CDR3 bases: TGTGCCAGCTCACTAAATCAGGGCAGCCAAGAGACCCAGTACTTC. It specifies CASSLNQGSQETQYF.

CDR3 sequence reads: CSASRQGTYEQYF. CDR3 DNA: TGCAGTGCTAGTCGTCAGGGGACCTACGAGCAGTACTTC. V and J are TRBV20-1 and TRBJ2-7; maybe TRBD1 (6 bases). V was trimmed by 3 bases and J by 2 bases, leaving 11 bases between them. The CDR3 runs to 13 residues. Germline V gene lookup returns CDR1 DFQATT and CDR2 SNEGSKA (reference sequence).

The DNA of the CDR3 is TGTGCGCTTCTTGTCGAGCGGGAGAGCACAGATACGCAGTATTTT. Amino acids: CALLVERESTDTQYF. The chain combines TRBV3-1 (or the pseudogene TRBV3-2) with TRBJ2-3, with TRBD2 identical over 8 bases. The germline gives CDR1 LGHDT, CDR2 YNNKEL (reference sequence). The CDR3 is made up of 15 amino acids.

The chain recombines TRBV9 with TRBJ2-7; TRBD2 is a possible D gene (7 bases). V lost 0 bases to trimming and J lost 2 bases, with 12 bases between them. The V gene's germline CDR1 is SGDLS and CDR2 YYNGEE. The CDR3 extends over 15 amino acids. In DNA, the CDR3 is TGTGCCAGCAGCGTAGAAGAAGGGGGGGCCTACGAGCAGTACTTC. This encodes CASSVEEGGAYEQYF.

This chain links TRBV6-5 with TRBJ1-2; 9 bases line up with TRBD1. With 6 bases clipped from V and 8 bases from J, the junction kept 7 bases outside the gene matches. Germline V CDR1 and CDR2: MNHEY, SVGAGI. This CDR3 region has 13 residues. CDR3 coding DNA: TGTGCCAGCAGGACCGACAGGGGGAGCGGCTACACCTTC. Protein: CASRTDRGSGYTF.

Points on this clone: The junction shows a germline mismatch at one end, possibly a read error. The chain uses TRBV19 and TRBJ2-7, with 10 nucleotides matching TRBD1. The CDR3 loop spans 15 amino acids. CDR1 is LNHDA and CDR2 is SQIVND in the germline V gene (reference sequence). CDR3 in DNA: TGTGTCAGTAGTATGGCCGGGACAGGGGCCTACGAGCAGTACTTC. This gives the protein CVSSMAGTGAYEQYF. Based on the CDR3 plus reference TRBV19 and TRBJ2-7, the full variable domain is DGGITQSPKYLFRKEGQNVTLSCEQNLNHDAMYWYRQDPGQGLRLIYYSQIVNDFQKGDIAEGYSVSREKKESFPLTVTSAQKNPTAFYLCVSSMAGTGAYEQYFGPGTRLTVT.

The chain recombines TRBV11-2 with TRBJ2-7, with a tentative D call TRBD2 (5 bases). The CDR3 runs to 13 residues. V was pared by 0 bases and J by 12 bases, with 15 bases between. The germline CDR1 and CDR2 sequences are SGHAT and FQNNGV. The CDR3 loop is CASSLEPGIRRYF. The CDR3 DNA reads TGTGCCAGCAGCTTAGAGCCCGGGATTAGACGGTACTTC.

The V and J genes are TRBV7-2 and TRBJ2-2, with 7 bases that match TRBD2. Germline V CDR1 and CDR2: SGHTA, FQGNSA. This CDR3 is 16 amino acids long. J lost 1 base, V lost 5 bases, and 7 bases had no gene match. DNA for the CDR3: TGTGCCAGCAGCCCCGGAGGCGGGGGGAACACCGGGGAGCTGTTTTTT. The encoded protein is CASSPGGGGNTGELFF.

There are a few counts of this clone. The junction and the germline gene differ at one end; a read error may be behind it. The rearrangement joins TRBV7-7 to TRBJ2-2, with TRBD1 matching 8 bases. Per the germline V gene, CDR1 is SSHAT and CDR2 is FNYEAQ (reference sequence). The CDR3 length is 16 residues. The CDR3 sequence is CASSLGAGGATGELFF. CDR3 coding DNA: TGTGCTAGCAGCTTAGGGGCAGGGGGCGCAACCGGGGAGCTGTTTTTT.

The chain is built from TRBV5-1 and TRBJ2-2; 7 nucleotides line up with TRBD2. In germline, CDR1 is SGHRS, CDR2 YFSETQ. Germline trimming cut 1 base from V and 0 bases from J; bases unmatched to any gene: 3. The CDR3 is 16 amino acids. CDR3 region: CASSLILAANTGELFF. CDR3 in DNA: TGCGCCAGCAGCTTGATTCTAGCGGCGAACACCGGGGAGCTGTTTTTT.

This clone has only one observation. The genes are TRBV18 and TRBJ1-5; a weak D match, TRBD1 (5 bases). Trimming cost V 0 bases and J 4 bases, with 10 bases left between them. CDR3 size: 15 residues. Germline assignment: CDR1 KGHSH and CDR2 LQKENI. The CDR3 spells CASSPPSRVNQPQHF. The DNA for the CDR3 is TGTGCCAGCTCACCACCGTCCAGGGTGAATCAGCCCCAGCATTTT.

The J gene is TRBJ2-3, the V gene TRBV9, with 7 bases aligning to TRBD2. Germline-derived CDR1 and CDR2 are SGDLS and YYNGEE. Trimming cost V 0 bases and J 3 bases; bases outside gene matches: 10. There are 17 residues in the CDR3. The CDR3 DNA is TGTGCCAGCAGCGTAGGTCGGGAGGCGTTTGGGACAGATACGCAGTATTTT. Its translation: CASSVGREAFGTDTQYF.

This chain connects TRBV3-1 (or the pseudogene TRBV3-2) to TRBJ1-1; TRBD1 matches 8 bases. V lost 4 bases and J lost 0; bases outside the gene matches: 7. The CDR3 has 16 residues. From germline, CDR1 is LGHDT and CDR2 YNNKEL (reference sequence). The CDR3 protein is CASSRRTGLVNTEAFF. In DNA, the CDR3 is TGTGCCAGCAGCCGGAGGACAGGGCTAGTGAACACTGAAGCTTTCTTT.

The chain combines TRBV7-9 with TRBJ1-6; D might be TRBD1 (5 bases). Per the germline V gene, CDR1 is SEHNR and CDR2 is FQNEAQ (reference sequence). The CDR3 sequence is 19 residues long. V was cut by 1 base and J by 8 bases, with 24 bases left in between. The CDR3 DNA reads TGTGCCAGCAGCTTAGTGGGGGGTGTCAGGGAACATATTGATTCACCCCTCCACTTT. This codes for CASSLVGGVREHIDSPLHF.

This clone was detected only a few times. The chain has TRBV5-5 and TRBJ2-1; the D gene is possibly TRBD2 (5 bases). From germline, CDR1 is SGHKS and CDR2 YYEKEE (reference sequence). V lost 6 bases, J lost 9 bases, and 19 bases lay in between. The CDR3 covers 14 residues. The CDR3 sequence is CASTPYERAGEQFF. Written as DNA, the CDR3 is TGTGCCAGCACCCCCTATGAGAGGGCGGGTGAGCAGTTCTTC. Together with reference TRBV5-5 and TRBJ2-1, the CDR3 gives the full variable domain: DAGVTQSPTHLIKTRGQQVTLRCSPISGHKSVSWYQQVLGQGPQFIFQYYEKEERGRGNFPDRFSARQFPNYSSELNVNALLLGDSALYLCASTPYERAGEQFFGPGTRLTVL.

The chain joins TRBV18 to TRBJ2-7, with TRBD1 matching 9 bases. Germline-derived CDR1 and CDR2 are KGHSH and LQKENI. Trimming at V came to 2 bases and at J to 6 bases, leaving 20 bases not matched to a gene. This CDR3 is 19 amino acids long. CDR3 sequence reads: CASSPLGPSLLDRGREQYF. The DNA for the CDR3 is TGTGCCAGCTCACCATTGGGTCCTTCCCTTTTGGACAGGGGACGCGAGCAGTACTTC.

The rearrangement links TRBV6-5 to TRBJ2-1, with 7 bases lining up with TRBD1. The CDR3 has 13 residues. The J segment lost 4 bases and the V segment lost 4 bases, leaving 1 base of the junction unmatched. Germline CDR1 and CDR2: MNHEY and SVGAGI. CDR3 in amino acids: CASSWDSYNEQFF. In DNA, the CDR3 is TGTGCCAGCAGTTGGGACAGTTACAATGAGCAGTTCTTC.

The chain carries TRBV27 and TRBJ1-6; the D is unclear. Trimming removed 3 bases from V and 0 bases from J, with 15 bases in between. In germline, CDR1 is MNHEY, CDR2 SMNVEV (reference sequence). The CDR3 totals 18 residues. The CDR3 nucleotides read TGTGCCAGCAGTTTCGGTGGTGGAGGGAGCTCCTATAATTCACCCCTCCACTTT. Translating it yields CASSFGGGGSSYNSPLHF.

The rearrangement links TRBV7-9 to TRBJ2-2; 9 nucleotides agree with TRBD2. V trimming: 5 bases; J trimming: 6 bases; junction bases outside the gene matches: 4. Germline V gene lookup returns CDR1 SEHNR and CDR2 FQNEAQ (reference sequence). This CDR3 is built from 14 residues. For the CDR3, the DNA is TGTGCCAGCAGCCGAGGGACTAGCTCCGGGGAGCTGTTTTTT. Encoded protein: CASSRGTSSGELFF.

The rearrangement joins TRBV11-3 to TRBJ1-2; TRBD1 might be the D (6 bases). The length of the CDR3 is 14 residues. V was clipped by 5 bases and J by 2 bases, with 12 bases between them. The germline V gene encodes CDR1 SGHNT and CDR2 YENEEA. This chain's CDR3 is CASSQRQANYGYTF. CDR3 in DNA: TGTGCCAGCAGCCAAAGACAGGCCAACTATGGCTACACCTTC. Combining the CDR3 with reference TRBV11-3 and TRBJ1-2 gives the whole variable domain EAGVVQSPRYKIIEKKQPVAFWCNPISGHNTLYWYLQNLGQGPELLIRYENEEAVDDSQLPKDRFSAERLKGVDSTLKIQPAELGDSAVYLCASSQRQANYGYTFGSGTRLTVV.

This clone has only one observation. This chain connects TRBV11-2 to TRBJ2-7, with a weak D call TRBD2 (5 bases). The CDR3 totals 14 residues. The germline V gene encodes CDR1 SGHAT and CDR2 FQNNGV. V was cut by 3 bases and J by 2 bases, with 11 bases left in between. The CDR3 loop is CASSFGRGAYEQYF. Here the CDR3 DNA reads TGTGCCAGCAGCTTCGGCCGGGGAGCCTACGAGCAGTACTTC.

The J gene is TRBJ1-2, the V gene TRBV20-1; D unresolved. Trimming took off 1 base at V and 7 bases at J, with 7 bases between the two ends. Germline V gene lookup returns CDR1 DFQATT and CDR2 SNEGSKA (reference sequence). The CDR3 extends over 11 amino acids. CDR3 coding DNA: TGCAGTGCTAGAGCTGTATTTGGCTACACCTTC. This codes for CSARAVFGYTF.